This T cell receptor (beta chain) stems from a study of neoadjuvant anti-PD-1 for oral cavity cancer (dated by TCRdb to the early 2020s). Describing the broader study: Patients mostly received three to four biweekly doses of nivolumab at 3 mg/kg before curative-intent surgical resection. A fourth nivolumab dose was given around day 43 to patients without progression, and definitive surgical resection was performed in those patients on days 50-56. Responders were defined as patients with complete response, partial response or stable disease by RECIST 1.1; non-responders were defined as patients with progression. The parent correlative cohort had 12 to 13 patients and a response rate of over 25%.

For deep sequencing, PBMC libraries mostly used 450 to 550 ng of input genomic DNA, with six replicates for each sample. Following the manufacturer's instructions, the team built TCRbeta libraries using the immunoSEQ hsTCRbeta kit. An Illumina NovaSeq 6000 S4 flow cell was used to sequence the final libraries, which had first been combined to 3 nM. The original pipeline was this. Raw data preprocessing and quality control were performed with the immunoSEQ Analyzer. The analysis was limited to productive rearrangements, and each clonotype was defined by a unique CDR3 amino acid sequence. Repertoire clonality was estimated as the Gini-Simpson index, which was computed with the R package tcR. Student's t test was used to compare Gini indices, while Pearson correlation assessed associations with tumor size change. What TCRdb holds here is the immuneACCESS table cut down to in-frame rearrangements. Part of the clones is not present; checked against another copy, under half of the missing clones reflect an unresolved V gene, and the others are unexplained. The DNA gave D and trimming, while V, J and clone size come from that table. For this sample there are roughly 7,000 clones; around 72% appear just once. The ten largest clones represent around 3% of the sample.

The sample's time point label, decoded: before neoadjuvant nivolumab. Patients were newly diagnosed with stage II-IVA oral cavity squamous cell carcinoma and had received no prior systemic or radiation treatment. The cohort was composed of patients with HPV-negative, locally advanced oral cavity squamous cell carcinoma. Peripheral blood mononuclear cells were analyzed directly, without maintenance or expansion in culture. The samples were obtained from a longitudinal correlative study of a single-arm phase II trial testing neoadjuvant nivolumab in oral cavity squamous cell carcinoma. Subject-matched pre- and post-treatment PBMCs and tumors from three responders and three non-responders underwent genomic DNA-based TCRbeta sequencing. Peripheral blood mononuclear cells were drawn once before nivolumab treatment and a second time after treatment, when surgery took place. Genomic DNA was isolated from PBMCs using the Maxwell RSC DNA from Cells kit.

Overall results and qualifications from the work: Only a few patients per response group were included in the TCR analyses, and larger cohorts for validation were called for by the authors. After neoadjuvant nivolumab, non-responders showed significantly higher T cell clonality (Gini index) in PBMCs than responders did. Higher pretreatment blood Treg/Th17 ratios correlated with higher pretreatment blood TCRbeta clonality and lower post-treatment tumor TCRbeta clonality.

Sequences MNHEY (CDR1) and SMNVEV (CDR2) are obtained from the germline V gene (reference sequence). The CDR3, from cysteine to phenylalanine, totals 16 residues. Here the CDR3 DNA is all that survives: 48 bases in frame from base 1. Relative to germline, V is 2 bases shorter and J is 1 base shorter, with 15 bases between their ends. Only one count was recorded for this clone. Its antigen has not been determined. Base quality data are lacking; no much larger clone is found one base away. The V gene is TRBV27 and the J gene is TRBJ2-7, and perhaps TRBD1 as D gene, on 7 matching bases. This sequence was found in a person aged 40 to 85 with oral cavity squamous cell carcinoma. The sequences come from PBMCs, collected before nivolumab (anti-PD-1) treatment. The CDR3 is CASSLMSGGFSYEQYF. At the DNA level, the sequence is TGTGCCAGCAGTTTAATGTCAGGGGGGTTTTCCTACGAGCAGTACTTC.